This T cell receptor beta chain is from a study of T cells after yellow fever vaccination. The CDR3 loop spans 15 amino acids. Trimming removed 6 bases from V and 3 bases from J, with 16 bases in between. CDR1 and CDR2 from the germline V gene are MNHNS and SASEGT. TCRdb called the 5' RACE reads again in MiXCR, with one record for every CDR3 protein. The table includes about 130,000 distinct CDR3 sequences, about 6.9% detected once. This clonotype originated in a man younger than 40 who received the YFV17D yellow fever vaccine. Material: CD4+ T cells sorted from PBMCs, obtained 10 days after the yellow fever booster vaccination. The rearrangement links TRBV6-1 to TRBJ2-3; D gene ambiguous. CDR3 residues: CASRMRRAMTDTQYF. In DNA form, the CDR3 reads TGTGCCAGCAGGATGCGGCGTGCAATGACAGATACGCAGTATTTT.